The clone carrying this TCR beta chain was counted between two and nine times. Its antigen is unidentified. The CDR3 totals 15 residues. With V trimmed by 0 bases and J by 6 bases, 6 bases remained unmatched. Germline-derived CDR1 and CDR2 are MNHEY and SVGEGT. The table came from immunoSEQ multiplex PCR; TCRdb's copy has only in-frame clones and leaves some out. This sample carries over 200,000 clones, roughly 94% of them seen once, and the ten largest clones take over 1.5%. This sample is part of a study of T cell responses to AZD1222 COVID-19 vaccine. Notes on the study in general: Spike-specific TCR breadth and depth grew following two AZD1222 doses. Reportedly, close to half of spike-specific TCRs are directed against unmutated variant regions. Baseline antibody screening turned up just a handful of seropositive AZD1222 recipients. Females made up more of the donors, who were largely white British, and clonal diversity may have come out too low.

This chain links TRBV6-2 or TRBV6-3 with TRBJ2-7; 9 positions match TRBD2. The sequence came from an adult who received the MenACWY meningococcal vaccine as a control. The sample was peripheral blood, taken 28 days after the second dose of the MenACWY control vaccine. The CDR3 nucleotides read TGTGCCAGCAGTTACTCGCCGCGGGAGGGCGGCGAGCAGTACTTC. This encodes CASSYSPREGGEQYF.